This entry features one T cell receptor beta chain sequence. Its specificity is not known. The data derive from a study of vaccination effects on CD4 cells after COVID-19. Isolating CD4+ T cells followed approximately nine days of culture. This person's SARS-CoV-2 infection, confirmed by PCR, occurred between March and December 2020. The CDR3 runs to 15 residues. After removal of 3 bases from V and 0 bases from J, the junction contained 2 bases not matched to a gene. Germline values: CDR1 SGHRS, CDR2 YFSETQ. The repertoire was sequenced with immunoSEQ multiplex PCR; TCRdb's copy has only in-frame clones and lacks some. Of about 46,000 clones detected, around 74% appear once; the ten largest clones hold roughly 8.7%.

The genes are TRBV5-1 and TRBJ2-7; the match to TRBD1 covers 11 bases. The TCR comes from a human donor who had a prior SARS-CoV-2 infection. Sequencing was performed on CD4+ T cells from PBMCs cultured without peptide, taken before COVID-19 vaccination. The chain's CDR3 is CASSWGTGGSYEQYF. DNA of the CDR3: TGCGCCAGCAGCTGGGGGACAGGGGGCTCCTACGAGCAGTACTTC. Using reference TRBV5-1 and TRBJ2-7 for the parts outside the CDR3, the full variable domain is KAGVTQTPRYLIKTRGQQVTLSCSPISGHRSVSWYQQTPGQGLQFLFEYFSETQRNKGNFPGRFSGRQFSNSRSEMNVSTLELGDSALYLCASSWGTGGSYEQYFGPGTRLTVT.